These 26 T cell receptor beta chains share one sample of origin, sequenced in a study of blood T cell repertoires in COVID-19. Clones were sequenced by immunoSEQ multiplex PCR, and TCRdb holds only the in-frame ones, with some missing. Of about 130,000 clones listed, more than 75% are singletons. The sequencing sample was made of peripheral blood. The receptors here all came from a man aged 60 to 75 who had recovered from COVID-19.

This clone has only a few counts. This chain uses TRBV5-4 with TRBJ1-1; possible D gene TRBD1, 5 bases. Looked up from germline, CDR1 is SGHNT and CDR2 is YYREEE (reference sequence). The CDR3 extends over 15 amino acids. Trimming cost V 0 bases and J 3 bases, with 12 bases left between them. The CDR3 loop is CASSLGGGSYTEAFF. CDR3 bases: TGTGCCAGCAGCTTGGGGGGCGGCAGCTACACTGAAGCTTTCTTT.

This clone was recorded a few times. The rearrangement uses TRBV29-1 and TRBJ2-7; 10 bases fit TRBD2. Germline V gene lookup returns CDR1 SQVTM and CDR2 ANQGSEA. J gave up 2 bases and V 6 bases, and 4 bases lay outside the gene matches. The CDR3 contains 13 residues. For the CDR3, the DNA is TGCAGCGTGGTTCTAGCGGGAGCCTACGAGCAGTACTTC. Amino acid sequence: CSVVLAGAYEQYF.

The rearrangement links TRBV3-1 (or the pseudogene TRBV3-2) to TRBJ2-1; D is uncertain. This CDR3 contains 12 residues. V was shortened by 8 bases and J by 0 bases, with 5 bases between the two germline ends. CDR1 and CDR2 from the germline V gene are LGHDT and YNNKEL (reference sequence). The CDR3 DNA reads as TGTGCCAGCGTCTTCTCCTACAATGAGCAGTTCTTC. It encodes CASVFSYNEQFF.

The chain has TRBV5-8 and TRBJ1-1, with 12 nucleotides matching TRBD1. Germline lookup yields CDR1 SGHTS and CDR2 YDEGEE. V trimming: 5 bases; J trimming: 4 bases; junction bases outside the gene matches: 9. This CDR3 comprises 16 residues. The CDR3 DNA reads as TGTGCCAGCAGACACCGGGACAGGGGGCTGGGCACTGAAGCTTTCTTT. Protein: CASRHRDRGLGTEAFF.

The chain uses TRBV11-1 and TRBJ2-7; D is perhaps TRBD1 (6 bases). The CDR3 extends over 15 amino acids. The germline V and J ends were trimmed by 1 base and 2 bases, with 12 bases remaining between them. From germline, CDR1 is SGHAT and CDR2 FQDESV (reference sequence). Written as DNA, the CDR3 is TGTGCCAGCAGCTTAGAGGTGACAGGTACCTACGAGCAGTACTTC. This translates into CASSLEVTGTYEQYF.

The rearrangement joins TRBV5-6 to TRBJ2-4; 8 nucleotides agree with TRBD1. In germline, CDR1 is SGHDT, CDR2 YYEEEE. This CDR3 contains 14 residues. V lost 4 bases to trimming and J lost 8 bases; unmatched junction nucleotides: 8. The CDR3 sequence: CASSPVRDRHIQYF. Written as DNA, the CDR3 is TGTGCCAGCAGCCCAGTCCGGGACAGGCACATTCAGTACTTC.

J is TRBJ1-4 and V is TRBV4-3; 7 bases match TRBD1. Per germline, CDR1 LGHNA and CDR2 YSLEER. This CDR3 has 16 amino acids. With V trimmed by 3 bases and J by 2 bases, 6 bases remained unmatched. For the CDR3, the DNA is TGCGCCAGCAGCCAGGCGGAGACAGGGACTAATGAAAAACTGTTTTTT. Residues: CASSQAETGTNEKLFF.

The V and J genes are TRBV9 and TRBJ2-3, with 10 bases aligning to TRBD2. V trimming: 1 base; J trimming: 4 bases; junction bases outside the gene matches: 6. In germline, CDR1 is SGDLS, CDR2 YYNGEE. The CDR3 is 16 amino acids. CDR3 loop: CASSVRSGGVSDTQYF. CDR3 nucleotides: TGTGCCAGCAGCGTACGAAGCGGGGGGGTCTCAGATACGCAGTATTTT.

The CDR3 sequence is CASSRGQEENTIYF. The DNA of the CDR3 is TGTGCCAGCAGCCGCGGACAGGAGGAAAACACCATATATTTT. The J gene is TRBJ1-3, the V gene TRBV7-3, with 7 nucleotides matching TRBD1. V shed 5 bases, J shed 6 bases, and the junction held 7 bases outside the gene matches. Germline assignment: CDR1 SGHTA and CDR2 FQGTGA. The CDR3 has 14 residues.

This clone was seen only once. CDR3 bases: TGTGCCAGCAGCTCTGCGACAGGGGGTAGAGATGGCTACACCTTC. Translation: CASSSATGGRDGYTF. The V and J genes are TRBV21-1 and TRBJ1-2; the tabulated D call, TRBD1, remains unverified against the DNA. TRBV21-1 is a pseudogene locus. The CDR3 has 15 residues.

CDR3 bases: TGTGCCAGCAGCCAATCCGCCCTTAGGACTAGTTCGAACACCGGGGAGCTGTTTTTT. Translated: CASSQSALRTSSNTGELFF. This chain links TRBV3-1 (or the pseudogene TRBV3-2) with TRBJ2-2; TRBD2 agrees at 7 bases. Trimming at V came to 2 bases and at J to 0 bases, leaving 12 bases not matched to a gene. The CDR3 runs 19 residues. The V gene's germline CDR1 is LGHDT and CDR2 YNNKEL (reference sequence).

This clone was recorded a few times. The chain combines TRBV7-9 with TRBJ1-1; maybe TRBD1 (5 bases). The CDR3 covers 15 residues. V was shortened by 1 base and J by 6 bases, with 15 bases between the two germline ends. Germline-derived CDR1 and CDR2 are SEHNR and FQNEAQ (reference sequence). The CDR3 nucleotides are TGTGCCAGCAGCTTAGGCCTAGGAGGGACCGCTGAAGCTTTCTTT. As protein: CASSLGLGGTAEAFF.

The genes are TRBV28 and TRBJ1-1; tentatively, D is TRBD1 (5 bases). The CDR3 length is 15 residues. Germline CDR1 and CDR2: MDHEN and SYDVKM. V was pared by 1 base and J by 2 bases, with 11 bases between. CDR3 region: CASSLSPGTNTEAFF. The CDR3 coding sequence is TGTGCCAGCAGTTTATCCCCGGGGACTAACACTGAAGCTTTCTTT. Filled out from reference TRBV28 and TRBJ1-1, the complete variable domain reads DVKVTQSSRYLVKRTGEKVFLECVQDMDHENMFWYRQDPGLGLRLIYFSYDVKMKEKGDIPEGYSVSREKKERFSLILESASTNQTSMYLCASSLSPGTNTEAFFGQGTRLTVV.

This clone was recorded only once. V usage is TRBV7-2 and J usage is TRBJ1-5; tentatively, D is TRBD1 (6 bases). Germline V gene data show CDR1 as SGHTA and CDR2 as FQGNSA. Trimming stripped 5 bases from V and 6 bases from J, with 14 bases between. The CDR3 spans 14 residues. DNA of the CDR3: TGTGCCAGCAGCCCGAGAGCGGGGGCTCAGCCCCAGCATTTT. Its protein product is CASSPRAGAQPQHF.

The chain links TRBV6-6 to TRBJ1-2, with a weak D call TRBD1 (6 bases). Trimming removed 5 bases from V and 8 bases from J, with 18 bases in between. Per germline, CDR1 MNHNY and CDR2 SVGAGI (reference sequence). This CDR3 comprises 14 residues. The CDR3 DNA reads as TGTGCCAGCAGTATCCTCCGACAGGCGGGCGGCTACACCTTC. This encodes CASSILRQAGGYTF.

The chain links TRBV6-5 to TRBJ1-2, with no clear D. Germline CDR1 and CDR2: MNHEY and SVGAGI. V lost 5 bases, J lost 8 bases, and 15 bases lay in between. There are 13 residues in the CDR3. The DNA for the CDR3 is TGTGCCAGCAGTACTTTCCGGGGAGAAGGCTACACCTTC. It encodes CASSTFRGEGYTF.

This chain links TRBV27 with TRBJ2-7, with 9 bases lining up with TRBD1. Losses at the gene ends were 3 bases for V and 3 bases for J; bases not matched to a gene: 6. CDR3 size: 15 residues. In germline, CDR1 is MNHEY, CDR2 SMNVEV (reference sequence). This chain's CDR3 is CASSFWTGVRYEQYF. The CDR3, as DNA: TGTGCCAGCAGTTTCTGGACAGGGGTCCGCTACGAGCAGTACTTC.

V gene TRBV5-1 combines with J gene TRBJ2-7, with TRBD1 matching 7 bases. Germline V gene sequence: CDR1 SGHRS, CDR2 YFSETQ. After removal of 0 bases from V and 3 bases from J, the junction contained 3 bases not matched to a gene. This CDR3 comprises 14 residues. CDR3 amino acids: CASSLGQGFYEQYF. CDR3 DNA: TGCGCCAGCAGCTTGGGACAGGGATTCTACGAGCAGTACTTC. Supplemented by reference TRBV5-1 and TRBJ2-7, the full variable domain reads KAGVTQTPRYLIKTRGQQVTLSCSPISGHRSVSWYQQTPGQGLQFLFEYFSETQRNKGNFPGRFSGRQFSNSRSEMNVSTLELGDSALYLCASSLGQGFYEQYFGPGTRLTVT.

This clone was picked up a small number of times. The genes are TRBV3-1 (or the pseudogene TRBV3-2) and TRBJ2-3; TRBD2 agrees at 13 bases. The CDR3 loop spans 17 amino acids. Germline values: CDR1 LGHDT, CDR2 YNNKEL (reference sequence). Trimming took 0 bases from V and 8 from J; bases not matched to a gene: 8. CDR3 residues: CASSQEGLAGVVVTQYF. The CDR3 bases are TGTGCCAGCAGCCAAGAAGGACTAGCGGGAGTAGTGGTTACGCAGTATTTT.

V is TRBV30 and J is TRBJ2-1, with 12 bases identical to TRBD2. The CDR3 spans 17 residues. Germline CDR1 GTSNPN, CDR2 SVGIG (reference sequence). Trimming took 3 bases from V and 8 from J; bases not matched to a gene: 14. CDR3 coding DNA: TGTGCCTGGAGAGCGGGACTAGCGGGCGCACCTGCCCATGAGCAGTTCTTC. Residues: CAWRAGLAGAPAHEQFF.

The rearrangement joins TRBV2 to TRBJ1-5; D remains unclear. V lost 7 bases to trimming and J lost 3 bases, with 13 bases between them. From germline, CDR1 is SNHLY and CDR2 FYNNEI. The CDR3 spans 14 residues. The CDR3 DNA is TGTGCCAGCACCGTCCGTAGTAACAATCAGCCCCAGCATTTT. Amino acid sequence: CASTVRSNNQPQHF.

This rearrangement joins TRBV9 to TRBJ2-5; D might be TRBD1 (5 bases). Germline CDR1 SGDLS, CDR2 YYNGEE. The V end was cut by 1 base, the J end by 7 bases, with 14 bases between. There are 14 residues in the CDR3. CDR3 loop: CASSVQGSDGTQYF. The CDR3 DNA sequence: TGTGCCAGCAGCGTACAGGGTTCAGATGGGACCCAGTACTTC.

CDR3: CAWCGGWGGGYTF. The CDR3 DNA sequence: TGTGCCTGGTGTGGGGGCTGGGGTGGGGGCTACACCTTC. This chain links TRBV30 with TRBJ1-2; weak D call: TRBD1 (6 bases). CDR3 length equals 13 residues. V was trimmed by 5 bases and J by 8 bases, leaving 18 bases between them. Germline CDR1 reads GTSNPN; CDR2 reads SVGIG (reference sequence).

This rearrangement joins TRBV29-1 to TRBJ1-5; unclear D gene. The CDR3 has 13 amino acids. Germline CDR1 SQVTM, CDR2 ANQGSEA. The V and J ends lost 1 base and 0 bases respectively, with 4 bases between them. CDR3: CSVEGHSNQPQHF. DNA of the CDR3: TGCAGCGTTGAAGGGCATAGCAATCAGCCCCAGCATTTT. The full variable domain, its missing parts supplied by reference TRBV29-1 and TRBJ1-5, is SAVISQKPSRDICQRGTSLTIQCQVDSQVTMMFWYRQQPGQSLTLIATANQGSEATYESGFVIDKFPISRPNLTFSTLTVSNMSPEDSSIYLCSVEGHSNQPQHFGDGTRLSIL.

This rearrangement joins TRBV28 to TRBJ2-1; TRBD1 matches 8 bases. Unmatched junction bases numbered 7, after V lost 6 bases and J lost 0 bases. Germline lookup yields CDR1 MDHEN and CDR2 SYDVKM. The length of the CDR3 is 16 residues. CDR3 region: CASSSLGQGSYNEQFF. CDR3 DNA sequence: TGTGCCAGCAGCTCCCTTGGACAGGGCTCCTACAATGAGCAGTTCTTC.

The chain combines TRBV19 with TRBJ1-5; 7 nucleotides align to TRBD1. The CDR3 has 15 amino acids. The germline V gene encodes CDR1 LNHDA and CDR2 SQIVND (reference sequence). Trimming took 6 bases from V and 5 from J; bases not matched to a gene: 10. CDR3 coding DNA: TGTGCCAGTAGCCGCGACAGGGAAGGGTATCAGCCCCAGCATTTT. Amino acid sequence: CASSRDREGYQPQHF.